The clone carrying this T cell receptor beta chain was seen just once. Its matching antigen is unknown. CDR3 length: 15 residues. CDR1 SGHNT and CDR2 YENEEA come from the germline V gene. Trimming removed 5 bases from V and 3 bases from J; junction bases left unmatched: 6. The entry originates in a study of beta chain features in type 1 diabetes. The wider study: Researchers looked at some 110 million sorted cells across all samples. Overall study results and limits: Patients with Type 1 diabetes showed moderately but significantly shorter TCRB CDR3s in all four CD4+ subsets.

Only one heparinised blood draw was taken per donor, and its volume averaged about 116 mL. Stem cell-like memory, regulatory, central memory and naive CD4+ cells were sorted via CD45RO/CCR7/CD25/CD127/CD95/CD27. Investigators reverse transcribed all isolated RNA, so they sequenced expressed TCRB transcripts. This table comes from immunoSEQ multiplex PCR, and its TCRdb copy is limited to in-frame clones, with some not included. Among under 300,000 clones listed, about 15% were seen once. This receptor was identified in a man aged 30 to 45 with type 1 diabetes. The material sequenced was naive CD4+ T cells from blood. V gene TRBV11-3 combines with J gene TRBJ2-5, with 10 bases matching TRBD1. The CDR3 sequence is CASSPPGQGKETQYF. DNA for the CDR3: TGTGCCAGCAGCCCGCCGGGACAGGGGAAAGAGACCCAGTACTTC.